The 30 T cell receptor beta chains below all came from one sample that was sequenced in a study of T-cell reconstitution after alpha-beta-depleted transplantation in children. Unique molecular identifiers tagged the TCRbeta library. A single record per CDR3 protein comes from TCRdb applying MiXCR to the PCR reads. The sample consists of some 200,000 distinct CDR3 sequences, 7.5% to 9.5% of them appearing once. This specimen was PBMCs, mostly from graft donor cells, taken 360 days after TCRalphabeta/CD19-depleted stem cell transplant. The receptors here all came from a male patient aged 2-9 years who had a stem cell transplant for acute myeloid leukemia, so the T cells may come from the graft donor.

The rearrangement joins TRBV9 to TRBJ2-1; 12 nucleotides line up with TRBD2. The CDR3 totals 15 residues. Germline CDR1 reads SGDLS; CDR2 reads YYNGEE. Trimming cost V 0 bases and J 12 bases; bases outside gene matches: 7. This CDR3 is CASSVGTSGAYGQFF. CDR3 nucleotides: TGTGCCAGCAGCGTAGGGACTAGCGGGGCCTACGGGCAGTTCTTC. Based on the CDR3 plus reference TRBV9 and TRBJ2-1, the full variable domain is DSGVTQTPKHLITATGQRVTLRCSPRSGDLSVYWYQQSLDQGLQFLIQYYNGEERAKGNILERFSAQQFPDLHSELNLSSLELGDSALYFCASSVGTSGAYGQFFGPGTRLTVL.

The chain is built from TRBV10-3 and TRBJ1-2, with D maybe TRBD1 (6 bases). Trimming removed 11 bases from V and 2 bases from J, with 12 bases in between. This CDR3 comprises 12 residues. CDR1 is ENHRY, CDR2 SYGVKD, per germline. The CDR3 is CAAEGGNYGYTF. The DNA for the CDR3 is TGTGCCGCAGAGGGGGGAAACTATGGCTACACCTTC.

This clonotype was counted ten times or more. J is TRBJ2-7 and V is TRBV10-3; tentatively, D is TRBD2 (6 bases). Between the trimmed V and J ends, which lost 9 bases and 2 bases, there was a span of 11 bases. The CDR3 is made up of 12 amino acids. The germline gives CDR1 ENHRY, CDR2 SYGVKD. The CDR3 sequence is CAISGRPYEQYF. Written as DNA, the CDR3 is TGTGCCATTTCAGGGAGGCCCTACGAGCAGTACTTC.

The chain is built from TRBV10-3 and TRBJ2-2, with 9 bases fitting TRBD2. V was clipped by 6 bases and J by 5 bases; unmatched bases: 4. The CDR3 has 14 amino acids. Germline V CDR1 and CDR2: ENHRY, SYGVKD. The CDR3 here is CAIRGTSPTGELFF. The CDR3 DNA sequence: TGTGCCATCAGGGGGACTAGCCCGACCGGGGAGCTGTTTTTT.

This clonotype was counted ten times or more. The chain is built from TRBV5-4 and TRBJ2-1; TRBD2 agrees at 7 bases. Trimming at V came to 2 bases and at J to 1 base, leaving 3 bases not matched to a gene. Germline V gives CDR1 SGHNT, CDR2 YYREEE (reference sequence). The CDR3 loop spans 15 amino acids. CDR3 nucleotide sequence: TGTGCCAGCAGCTTACGACTAGCTTCCTACAATGAGCAGTTCTTC. Encoded protein: CASSLRLASYNEQFF. Full variable domain (rest looked up from reference TRBV5-4 and TRBJ2-1): ETGVTQSPTHLIKTRGQQVTLRCSSQSGHNTVSWYQQALGQGPQFIFQYYREEENGRGNFPPRFSGLQFPNYSSELNVNALELDDSALYLCASSLRLASYNEQFFGPGTRLTVL.

The V call is TRBV15, the J call TRBJ2-2; 8 bases fit TRBD2. Germline V lookup: CDR1 LNHNV, CDR2 YYDKDF (reference sequence). The CDR3 is 17 residues long. Trimming took 0 bases from V and 6 from J; bases not matched to a gene: 9. CDR3 loop: CATSRDTSGGVAGELFF. In nucleotides, the CDR3 is TGTGCCACCAGCAGAGACACTAGCGGAGGCGTCGCCGGGGAGCTGTTTTTT.

The rearrangement uses TRBV18 and TRBJ2-1, with 14 bases lining up with TRBD2. The CDR3 sequence is 17 residues long. CDR1 and CDR2 (germline): KGHSH, LQKENI. Trimming cost V 3 bases and J 6 bases; bases outside gene matches: 7. This chain's CDR3 is CASSPTSGTSGSNEQFF. As DNA, the CDR3 is TGTGCCAGCTCACCGACCTCCGGGACTAGCGGGAGCAATGAGCAGTTCTTC.

On this clonotype: This clone may be a read error of a much larger clone one base away. The chain joins TRBV5-5 to TRBJ2-5; D gene ambiguous. Germline V gene data show CDR1 as SGHKS and CDR2 as YYEKEE (reference sequence). Trimming removed 4 bases from V and 6 bases from J, with 16 bases in between. CDR3 length: 14 amino acids. The DNA for the CDR3 is TGTGCCAGCAGCCCCTCGACCTACACACAGACCCAGTACTTC. Translating gives CASSPSTYTQTQYF.

Comment on this clonotype: The conserved closing phenylalanine or tryptophan is absent in this CDR3, likely reflecting a read error. The rearrangement uses TRBV29-1 and TRBJ2-7; weak D call: TRBD1 (6 bases). CDR1 and CDR2 from the germline V gene are SQVTM and ANQGSEA. CDR3 length equals 15 residues. Trimming cost V 4 bases and J 3 bases, with 19 bases left between them. Here the CDR3 DNA reads TGCAGCGTTGGGGGCAAACAGGGTAAAAGCTACGAGCAGTACCTC. Protein product: CSVGGKQGKSYEQYL.

V is TRBV7-2 and J is TRBJ2-1; D possibly corresponds to TRBD2 (6 bases). This CDR3 contains 14 residues. In germline, CDR1 is SGHTA, CDR2 FQGNSA. Trimming stripped 1 base from V and 6 bases from J, with 10 bases between. CDR3 region: CASSLGGLLNEQFF. For the CDR3, the DNA is TGTGCCAGCAGCTTAGGGGGACTCCTCAATGAGCAGTTCTTC.

The V call is TRBV5-3, the J call TRBJ2-4; perhaps TRBD1 as D (5 bases). TRBV5-3 is an open reading frame whose function is uncertain. V lost 8 bases and J lost 2, with 26 bases in between. The CDR3 has 18 amino acids. The CDR3 sequence: CARGLDRDRLMTKNIQYF. In DNA, the CDR3 is TGTGCCAGGGGCTTGGACCGAGACAGACTTATGACCAAAAACATTCAGTACTTC.

This clonotype was seen a handful of times. The V gene is TRBV18, the J gene TRBJ2-7, with 10 bases identical to TRBD2. V lost 4 bases, J lost 3 bases, and 12 bases stayed unmatched. CDR3 length: 17 amino acids. The germline CDR1 and CDR2 sequences are KGHSH and LQKENI. The CDR3 loop reads CASSLRSGLAVNYEQYV. CDR3 sequence (DNA): TGTGCCAGCTCACTTCGGAGCGGACTAGCGGTAAACTACGAGCAGTACGTC.

This clonotype occurred a few times. The chain is built from TRBV5-1 and TRBJ2-1, with 7 bases lining up with TRBD2. CDR1 SGHRS and CDR2 YFSETQ come from the germline V gene. V dropped 4 bases and J dropped 10; count of bases not matched to a gene: 17. CDR3 length: 16 amino acids. Written as DNA, the CDR3 is TGCGCCAGCAGCCCTCTTGGGCTAGCGGCGTCCGGGGAGCAGTTCTTC. It translates to CASSPLGLAASGEQFF.

In this sample, this clonotype turned up many times. The V gene is TRBV10-3, the J gene TRBJ1-1, with 7 bases lining up with TRBD1. Germline values: CDR1 ENHRY, CDR2 SYGVKD. The CDR3 loop spans 15 amino acids. J gave up 3 bases and V 8 bases, and 12 bases lay outside the gene matches. CDR3 sequence (DNA): TGTGCCATCGCCTTGAGGGGGCAGGGGGACACTGAAGCTTTCTTT. Translated: CAIALRGQGDTEAFF.

In this sample, this clonotype turned up a few times. V gene TRBV7-2 combines with J gene TRBJ2-5; perhaps TRBD2 as D (7 bases). Germline CDR1 and CDR2: SGHTA and FQGNSA. V shed 7 bases and J shed 3 bases, with 24 bases lying between them. This CDR3 spans 17 amino acids. The CDR3 reads CASILTRGGDPKETQYF. CDR3 bases: TGTGCCAGCATTTTAACTAGGGGGGGGGATCCCAAAGAGACCCAGTACTTC.

The chain couples TRBV29-1 to TRBJ1-5; unclear D gene. The CDR3 has 14 residues. Trimming pared 4 bases from V and 0 bases from J, leaving 10 bases between. Germline values: CDR1 SQVTM, CDR2 ANQGSEA. The CDR3 DNA follows: TGCAGCGTTGCCACGGCTAATAGCAATCAGCCCCAGCATTTT. Its protein product is CSVATANSNQPQHF. Drawing the rest from reference TRBV29-1 and TRBJ1-5, the complete variable domain is SAVISQKPSRDICQRGTSLTIQCQVDSQVTMMFWYRQQPGQSLTLIATANQGSEATYESGFVIDKFPISRPNLTFSTLTVSNMSPEDSSIYLCSVATANSNQPQHFGDGTRLSIL.

The rearrangement joins TRBV2 to TRBJ2-1; maybe TRBD2 (5 bases). The V and J ends lost 6 bases and 4 bases respectively, with 19 bases between them. Germline V gene data show CDR1 as SNHLY and CDR2 as FYNNEI. The CDR3 covers 16 residues. The CDR3 region has the DNA TGTGCCAGCAGAGGGATCGGGCCGAGGGTGTACAATGAGCAGTTCTTC. Translating it yields CASRGIGPRVYNEQFF.

This clonotype was seen a few times. The J gene is TRBJ2-3, the V gene TRBV4-3; 11 bases agree with TRBD2. CDR1 is LGHNA, CDR2 YSLEER, per germline. The CDR3 spans 17 residues. J lost 6 bases, V lost 0 bases, and 8 bases had no gene match. The CDR3 loop is CASSQDLAGGPLDTQYF. The CDR3 DNA reads TGCGCCAGCAGCCAAGACCTAGCGGGAGGTCCCCTGGATACGCAGTATTTT.

In its sample, this clonotype was seen a few times. The chain recombines TRBV12-3 or TRBV12-4 with TRBJ2-5, with 16 positions matching TRBD2. V gave up 2 bases and J gave up 2 bases; unmatched junction bases: 14. CDR3 size: 21 residues. This CDR3 is CASSLWGLAGGRRPFQETQYF. The DNA for the CDR3 is TGTGCCAGCAGTTTATGGGGACTAGCGGGAGGGAGACGTCCCTTTCAAGAGACCCAGTACTTC.

The chain is built from TRBV18 and TRBJ1-2; D unresolved. From germline, CDR1 is KGHSH and CDR2 LQKENI. Trimming shortened V by 2 bases and J by 8 bases, and 12 bases separated the two germline ends. The CDR3 runs to 13 residues. The CDR3 DNA sequence: TGTGCCAGCTCACCAGAGAGGGAAGGCGGCTACACCTTC. Amino acid sequence: CASSPEREGGYTF. Using reference TRBV18 and TRBJ1-2 for the parts outside the CDR3, the full variable domain is NAGVMQNPRHLVRRRGQEARLRCSPMKGHSHVYWYRQLPEEGLKFMVYLQKENIIDESGMPKERFSAEFPKEGPSILRIQQVVRGDSAAYFCASSPEREGGYTFGSGTRLTVV.

This clonotype was counted between two and nine times. V usage is TRBV12-3 or TRBV12-4 and J usage is TRBJ2-6; a weak D match, TRBD2 (5 bases). V dropped 3 bases and J dropped 0 bases, with 18 bases sitting between them. CDR3 length: 19 residues. The DNA for the CDR3 is TGTGCCAGCAGTTTTATTACCGGACGGGAATTCTCTGGGGCCAACGTCCTGACTTTC. Its protein is CASSFITGREFSGANVLTF.

The rearrangement links TRBV5-1 to TRBJ2-7, with a weak D call TRBD1 (6 bases). V lost 6 bases and J lost 0, with 13 bases in between. CDR1 and CDR2 from the germline V gene are SGHRS and YFSETQ. The CDR3 totals 14 residues. CDR3 residues: CASTPDRSSYEQYF. In nucleotides, the CDR3 is TGCGCCAGCACCCCCGACAGGAGCTCCTACGAGCAGTACTTC.

V is TRBV5-1 and J is TRBJ2-6; 8 bases map to TRBD1. The length of the CDR3 is 15 residues. The germline V gene encodes CDR1 SGHRS and CDR2 YFSETQ. Trimming at V came to 7 bases and at J to 4 bases, leaving 7 bases not matched to a gene. DNA for the CDR3: TGCGCCAGCTTAGACAGGGGTGCAGGGGCCAACGTCCTGACTTTC. This codes for CASLDRGAGANVLTF.

This clonotype was seen a handful of times. This chain uses TRBV12-3 or TRBV12-4 with TRBJ1-6; D unresolved. The CDR3 covers 12 residues. V dropped 5 bases and J dropped 9 bases, with 8 bases sitting between them. CDR3 amino acids: CASSPRFSPLHF. Here the CDR3 DNA reads TGTGCCAGCAGTCCGCGTTTTTCACCCCTCCACTTT.

Notes on this clonotype: A read error may account for a junction end that differs from germline. The rearrangement joins TRBV27 to TRBJ1-1, with D tentatively TRBD1 (5 bases). This CDR3 contains 13 residues. CDR1 and CDR2 (germline): MNHEY, SMNVEV (reference sequence). The CDR3 region is CASSPGTYTEAFF. In nucleotides, the CDR3 is TGTGCCAGCAGTCCCGGGACCTACACTGAGGCTTTCTTT.

There are many counts of this clonotype. V and J are TRBV18 and TRBJ1-1; D not certain. V was clipped by 3 bases and J by 11 bases, with 13 bases between them. Germline CDR1 KGHSH, CDR2 LQKENI. The CDR3 sequence is 12 residues long. The CDR3: CASSPKHGLAFF. CDR3 bases: TGTGCCAGCTCACCGAAACACGGGTTGGCTTTCTTT.

There are a few counts of this clonotype. J is TRBJ1-5 and V is TRBV6-5; D unclear. V gave up 2 bases and J gave up 0 bases, with 8 bases separating them. The CDR3 has 15 residues. CDR1 and CDR2 (germline): MNHEY, SVGAGI. The CDR3 reads CASSYHDGSNQPQHF. CDR3 DNA sequence: TGTGCCAGCAGTTACCATGACGGTAGCAATCAGCCCCAGCATTTT.

This clonotype was counted ten times or more. The V gene is TRBV12-3 or TRBV12-4, the J gene TRBJ2-1; D remains unclear. Trimming removed 6 bases at V and 3 bases at J, with 9 bases between. This CDR3 spans 13 amino acids. In DNA, the CDR3 is TGTGCCAGCAGCCGGACCCTCTACAATGAGCAGTTCTTC. Its translation is CASSRTLYNEQFF.

This clonotype was found many times. The rearrangement links TRBV7-9 to TRBJ2-5; D is possibly TRBD2 (7 bases). V lost 3 bases and J 5 bases, leaving 13 bases between the germline ends. This CDR3 has 14 amino acids. From germline, CDR1 is SEHNR and CDR2 FQNEAQ (reference sequence). CDR3 DNA: TGTGCCAGCAGCTTTCCACAGGGAGGGGAGACCCAGTACTTC. The encoded protein is CASSFPQGGETQYF. Variable domain in full (rest from reference TRBV7-9 and TRBJ2-5): DTGVSQNPRHKITKRGQNVTFRCDPISEHNRLYWYRQTLGQGPEFLTYFQNEAQLEKSRLLSDRFSAERPKGSFSTLEIQRTEQGDSAMYLCASSFPQGGETQYFGPGTRLLVL.

This clonotype was detected many times. CDR3 sequence reads: CASNKGQGFNTEAFF. The CDR3 region has the DNA TGTGCCAGCAACAAGGGACAGGGATTCAACACTGAAGCTTTCTTT. The J gene is TRBJ1-1, the V gene TRBV12-3 or TRBV12-4; 9 bases fit TRBD1. The CDR3 has 15 residues. J lost 2 bases, V lost 7 bases, and 8 bases had no gene match.